One sample yielded the 29 T cell receptor beta chains listed below, sequenced in a study of shared clonotypes between healthy human individuals. Generated by immunoSEQ multiplex PCR, the TCRdb table keeps only in-frame clones and is missing some. Among approximately 2.5 million clones, around 94% were seen once, and the ten largest hold roughly 0.13%. The sequenced sample was naive CD4+ T cells sorted from blood. Subset described: CD45RA+ positively selected. These receptors all stem from a man aged 18 to 29 in good health.

Notes on this clone: Other DNA variants within this sample encode the same CDR3. The rearrangement joins TRBV19 to TRBJ1-1; maybe TRBD1 (5 bases). The germline V gene has CDR1 LNHDA and CDR2 SQIVND (reference sequence). This CDR3 region has 15 residues. Trimming left V 3 bases short and J 0 bases short, with 11 bases between. CDR3 DNA sequence: TGTGCCAGTAGTATCGTAGCAGGGTTGAACACTGAAGCTTTCTTT. It translates to CASSIVAGLNTEAFF.

This chain links TRBV5-1 with TRBJ1-2; 7 nucleotides align to TRBD1. The CDR3 runs to 13 residues. Germline CDR1 reads SGHRS; CDR2 reads YFSETQ. V was pared by 4 bases and J by 8 bases, with 8 bases of the junction left unmatched. This chain's CDR3 is CASSSEGAQGYTF. The CDR3 DNA reads as TGCGCCAGCAGCAGCGAGGGGGCGCAAGGCTACACCTTC.

The chain employs TRBV19 and TRBJ1-1, with 8 positions matching TRBD1. The V gene end was trimmed by 10 bases and the J gene end by 1 base; junction bases not matched to a gene: 11. CDR1 is LNHDA, CDR2 SQIVND, per germline (reference sequence). The CDR3 has 15 residues. As DNA, the CDR3 is TGTGCCACCGCCCCCATACAGGGGGGGAACACTGAAGCTTTCTTT. It yields the protein CATAPIQGGNTEAFF.

The CDR3 is CASSVADRGTGELFF. The CDR3 DNA reads as TGTGCCAGCAGCGTGGCGGACAGGGGAACCGGGGAGCTGTTTTTT. This chain connects TRBV9 to TRBJ2-2, with 9 bases identical to TRBD1. Looked up from germline, CDR1 is SGDLS and CDR2 is YYNGEE. The CDR3 sequence is 15 residues long. With V trimmed by 2 bases and J by 5 bases, 4 bases remained unmatched.

The gene calls are TRBV5-1 and TRBJ1-2, with 10 bases identical to TRBD1. Germline V lookup: CDR1 SGHRS, CDR2 YFSETQ. The junction had 6 bases not matched to a gene; V was cut back by 4 bases and J by 3 bases. This CDR3 comprises 15 residues. As DNA, the CDR3 is TGCGCCAGCAGCAAAAAGACAGGGGGCTACTATGGCTACACCTTC. The encoded protein is CASSKKTGGYYGYTF.

V and J are TRBV6-1 and TRBJ1-1; D ambiguous. Trimming stripped 7 bases from V and 0 bases from J, with 3 bases between. CDR1 and CDR2 (germline): MNHNS, SASEGT. This CDR3 is 11 amino acids long. The CDR3 loop is CASKVNTEAFF. Here the CDR3 DNA reads TGTGCCAGCAAGGTGAACACTGAAGCTTTCTTT.

For this clone: At one end, the junction sequence differs from germline, possibly due to a read error. This chain connects TRBV7-2 to TRBJ1-5; a weak D match, TRBD1 (6 bases). The germline CDR1 and CDR2 sequences are SGHTA and FQGNSA. The CDR3 is 13 residues long. The CDR3 DNA reads as TGTGCCAGCAGCTTAACCCGACAGGAGACTCCGTCTTTT. It is translated as CASSLTRQETPSF.

This clone appeared once. The CDR3 DNA sequence: TGTGCCAGCAGAACCCTCCGGGACTTATACAATGAGCAGTTCTTC. It is translated as CASRTLRDLYNEQFF. V gene TRBV27 combines with J gene TRBJ2-1, with a possible D match to TRBD2 (6 bases). The CDR3 spans 15 residues. Per germline, CDR1 MNHEY and CDR2 SMNVEV (reference sequence). Trimming took off 6 bases at V and 4 bases at J, with 16 bases between the two ends.

The genes are TRBV6-5 and TRBJ1-2; D unresolved. Trimming took off 0 bases at V and 5 bases at J, with 16 bases between the two ends. CDR1 and CDR2 (germline): MNHEY, SVGAGI. This CDR3 comprises 16 residues. CDR3 nucleotide sequence: TGTGCCAGCAGTTACTCGTCTGAGGGCCGATGGTATGGCTACACCTTC. Amino acids: CASSYSSEGRWYGYTF.

This chain links TRBV2 with TRBJ2-3; no clear D gene. Trimming shortened V by 8 bases and J by 1 base, and 13 bases separated the two germline ends. The CDR3 runs to 14 residues. Looked up from germline, CDR1 is SNHLY and CDR2 is FYNNEI. The chain's CDR3 is CASSSLSGTDTQYF. CDR3 bases: TGTGCCAGCTCTAGTTTAAGTGGCACAGATACGCAGTATTTT.

This rearrangement joins TRBV7-2 to TRBJ2-7, with 7 bases lining up with TRBD2. Germline assignment: CDR1 SGHTA and CDR2 FQGNSA. V lost 4 bases to trimming and J lost 0 bases; unmatched junction nucleotides: 0. The length of the CDR3 is 13 residues. The CDR3 DNA reads TGTGCCAGCAGCTGGGGGGGCTCCTACGAGCAGTACTTC. It is translated as CASSWGGSYEQYF. The full variable domain, rest sourced from reference TRBV7-2 and TRBJ2-7, is GAGVSQSPSNKVTEKGKDVELRCDPISGHTALYWYRQSLGQGLEFLIYFQGNSAPDKSGLPSDRFSAERTGGSVSTLTIQRTQQEDSAVYLCASSWGGSYEQYFGPGTRLTVT.

This chain joins TRBV5-1 and TRBJ2-1; 12 nucleotides agree with TRBD2. Germline CDR1 is SGHRS and CDR2 is YFSETQ. V dropped 1 base and J dropped 7; count of bases not matched to a gene: 3. CDR3 size: 15 residues. As DNA, the CDR3 is TGCGCCAGCAGCTTGCGACTAGCGGGGGAAAATGAGCAGTTCTTC. Protein product: CASSLRLAGENEQFF.

The gene calls are TRBV6-5 and TRBJ1-2; D is possibly TRBD1 (6 bases). The V gene lost 6 bases and the J gene lost 6 bases, with 8 bases spanning the gap. The CDR3 is 11 amino acids. Germline CDR1 is MNHEY and CDR2 is SVGAGI. CDR3 in amino acids: CASRYRDGYTF. Here the CDR3 DNA reads TGTGCCAGCAGGTACAGGGATGGCTACACCTTC.

V usage is TRBV6-1 and J usage is TRBJ1-5, with 7 bases matching TRBD1. The CDR3 contains 14 residues. Germline assignment: CDR1 MNHNS and CDR2 SASEGT. V shed 4 bases, J shed 8 bases, and the junction held 8 bases outside the gene matches. The CDR3, as DNA: TGTGCCAGCAGTGGCGGGACAGATGCCGAGCCCCAGCATTTT. This gives the protein CASSGGTDAEPQHF.

V and J are TRBV6-5 and TRBJ2-4; TRBD2 aligns across 7 bases. The CDR3 has 12 residues. V shed 8 bases and J 9 bases; nucleotides not matched to a gene: 7. Germline V gives CDR1 MNHEY, CDR2 SVGAGI. CDR3 in DNA: TGTGCCAGCGGTCTTGGCGGGGGCATTCAGTACTTC. Translation gives CASGLGGGIQYF.

The chain joins TRBV7-2 to TRBJ1-2; the D gene is possibly TRBD1 (5 bases). The length of the CDR3 is 18 residues. Trimming removed 0 bases from V and 4 bases from J, with 21 bases in between. The germline V gene has CDR1 SGHTA and CDR2 FQGNSA. The CDR3 spells CASSLALGQASQLYGYTF. The CDR3 nucleotides are TGTGCCAGCAGCTTAGCGTTGGGGCAGGCCAGCCAACTCTATGGCTACACCTTC.

The V gene is TRBV30, the J gene TRBJ2-2, with 9 bases identical to TRBD2. CDR1 GTSNPN and CDR2 SVGIG come from the germline V gene (reference sequence). The length of the CDR3 is 13 residues. J was trimmed by 7 bases and V by 3 bases; bases with no gene match: 3. CDR3 in DNA: TGTGCCTGGAGACTAGCGGGTCTCGGGGAGCTGTTTTTT. This translates into CAWRLAGLGELFF.

The gene calls are TRBV19 and TRBJ2-5; 14 bases agree with TRBD2. V gave up 3 bases and J gave up 6 bases; unmatched junction bases: 15. CDR1 is LNHDA and CDR2 is SQIVND in the germline V gene (reference sequence). CDR3 size: 19 residues. DNA for the CDR3: TGTGCCAGTAGTATTGGGGGAGGGGTGACTAGCGGGAGGGCGAAGACCCAGTACTTC. This gives the protein CASSIGGGVTSGRAKTQYF.

This chain joins TRBV10-3 and TRBJ1-2; 7 bases agree with TRBD1. This CDR3 spans 15 amino acids. Germline V gene sequence: CDR1 ENHRY, CDR2 SYGVKD. Trimming removed 5 bases from V and 2 bases from J; junction bases left unmatched: 8. This CDR3 reads CAISPDPGQNYGYTF. In DNA form, the CDR3 reads TGTGCCATCAGTCCAGATCCGGGACAGAACTATGGCTACACCTTC.

On this clone itself: The junction differs from germline at one of its ends, possibly a read error. The CDR3 sequence: CACRVSNSYEQYF. CDR3 nucleotide sequence: TGTGCCTGCAGGGTCTCTAACTCCTACGAGCAGTACTTC. The chain is built from TRBV6-1 and TRBJ2-7; tentative D call: TRBD1 (5 bases). This CDR3 comprises 13 residues. The germline gives CDR1 MNHNS, CDR2 SASEGT.

This chain connects TRBV10-2 to TRBJ1-3; no firm D call. The CDR3 has 15 amino acids. The V gene's germline CDR1 is WSHSY and CDR2 SAAADI. V shed 2 bases and J shed 3 bases, with 11 bases lying between them. In nucleotides, the CDR3 is TGCGCCAGCAGTGAGGCCGGAAACATTGGAAACACCATATATTTT. The encoded protein is CASSEAGNIGNTIYF.

This chain links TRBV10-3 with TRBJ2-5; no clear D gene. The germline gives CDR1 ENHRY, CDR2 SYGVKD. V lost 3 bases, J lost 2 bases, and 16 bases lay in between. There are 16 residues in the CDR3. The CDR3 spells CAISDMGSMGQETQYF. CDR3 coding DNA: TGTGCCATCAGTGACATGGGCTCAATGGGGCAAGAGACCCAGTACTTC.

This chain joins TRBV28 and TRBJ1-4; 7 positions match TRBD1. Germline-derived CDR1 and CDR2 are MDHEN and SYDVKM. V was clipped by 6 bases and J by 1 base; unmatched bases: 8. The length of the CDR3 is 16 residues. CDR3 sequence (DNA): TGTGCCAGCAGGAACGATCGACAGGGAACTAATGAAAAACTGTTTTTT. It is translated as CASRNDRQGTNEKLFF.

The chain uses TRBV5-1 and TRBJ2-1, with D perhaps matching TRBD2 (6 bases). This CDR3 comprises 15 residues. The germline V gene encodes CDR1 SGHRS and CDR2 YFSETQ. V was trimmed by 4 bases and J by 3 bases, leaving 14 bases between them. The CDR3: CASSPGISGYNEQFF. The CDR3 DNA is TGCGCCAGCAGCCCTGGGATTAGCGGCTACAATGAGCAGTTCTTC.

The V and J genes are TRBV4-2 and TRBJ2-7; D may match TRBD1 or TRBD2 (5 bases each). The CDR3 contains 16 residues. Germline CDR1 is LGHNA and CDR2 is YNFKEQ. V lost 3 bases and J 5 bases, leaving 20 bases between the germline ends. The CDR3 region is CASSHPWGTPQDEQYF. Written as DNA, the CDR3 is TGTGCCAGCAGCCACCCCTGGGGGACGCCCCAGGACGAGCAGTACTTC.

The chain recombines TRBV11-2 with TRBJ2-5, with 9 bases identical to TRBD2. V gave up 1 base and J gave up 2 bases; unmatched junction bases: 14. The CDR3 is 19 residues long. Germline assignment: CDR1 SGHAT and CDR2 FQNNGV. The CDR3 reads CASSLARQRGENGQETQYF. The CDR3 nucleotides are TGTGCCAGCAGCTTAGCCCGACAGCGGGGGGAAAACGGGCAAGAGACCCAGTACTTC.

This chain connects TRBV6-1 to TRBJ1-5; weak D call: TRBD1 (5 bases). V lost 3 bases, J lost 10 bases, and 10 bases lay in between. Germline V CDR1 and CDR2: MNHNS, SASEGT. This CDR3 is built from 12 residues. The CDR3 coding sequence is TGTGCCAGCAGTGACGGGGGTGAACCCCAGCATTTT. Translation gives CASSDGGEPQHF.

DNA of the CDR3: TGTGCCAGCAGCCCCTCCCAGGGAGCGTTGGGTGGCTACACCTTC. Its protein product is CASSPSQGALGGYTF. The V gene is TRBV11-2, the J gene TRBJ1-2; perhaps TRBD1 as D (5 bases). With 5 bases removed from V and 7 bases from J, the gap between germline ends came to 20 bases. CDR3 size: 15 residues. Germline V CDR1 and CDR2: SGHAT, FQNNGV. The whole variable domain, filled in from reference TRBV11-2 and TRBJ1-2, reads EAGVAQSPRYKIIEKRQSVAFWCNPISGHATLYWYQQILGQGPKLLIQFQNNGVVDDSQLPKDRFSAERLKGVDSTLKIQPAKLEDSAVYLCASSPSQGALGGYTFGSGTRLTVV.

In this sample, this clone turned up once. This chain uses TRBV19 with TRBJ1-6; 11 nucleotides match TRBD1. Germline CDR1 LNHDA, CDR2 SQIVND (reference sequence). The CDR3 sequence is 17 residues long. After removal of 5 bases from V and 9 bases from J, the junction contained 12 bases not matched to a gene. In DNA form, the CDR3 reads TGTGCCAGTAGTCCGGGGTGGACAGGGGGCATCGGTTCACCCCTCCACTTT. This gives the protein CASSPGWTGGIGSPLHF.